This TCR beta chain was found in a study of T cells in Graves' hyperthyroidism and ophthalmopathy. V gave up 0 bases and J gave up 5 bases; unmatched junction bases: 12. The length of the CDR3 is 18 residues. Germline lookup yields CDR1 SGHAT and CDR2 FQNNGV. This clonotype was counted at least ten times. TCR beta CDR3 region amplification was performed from RNA transcripts. A first-round RT-PCR of the TCR CDR3 used the HTBI primer set. TCRdb independently ran MiXCR on the multiplex PCR reads; one entry per CDR3 protein. This table holds approximately 620,000 distinct CDR3 sequences, 16% found once. The origin of this receptor is a woman aged 40 to 50 with Graves' ophthalmopathy. Sequences were obtained from blood. V is TRBV11-2 and J is TRBJ2-3; 9 bases line up with TRBD2. The CDR3 sequence is CASSLEGVAGEIGDTQYF. The CDR3 coding sequence is TGTGCCAGCAGCTTAGAAGGAGTAGCGGGGGAAATTGGAGATACGCAGTATTTT.